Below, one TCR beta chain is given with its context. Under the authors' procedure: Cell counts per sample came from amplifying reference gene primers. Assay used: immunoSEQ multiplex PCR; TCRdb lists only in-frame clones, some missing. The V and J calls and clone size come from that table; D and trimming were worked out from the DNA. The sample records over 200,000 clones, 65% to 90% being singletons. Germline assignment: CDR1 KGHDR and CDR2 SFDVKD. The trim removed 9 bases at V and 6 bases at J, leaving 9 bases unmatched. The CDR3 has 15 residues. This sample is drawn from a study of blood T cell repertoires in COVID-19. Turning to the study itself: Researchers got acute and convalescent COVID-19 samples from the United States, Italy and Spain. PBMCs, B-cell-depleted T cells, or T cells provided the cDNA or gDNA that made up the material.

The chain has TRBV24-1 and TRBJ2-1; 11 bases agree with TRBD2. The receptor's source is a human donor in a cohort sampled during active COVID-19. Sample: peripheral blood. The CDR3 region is CATGKTGTSGNEQFF. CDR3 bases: TGTGCCACCGGGAAGACCGGGACTAGCGGCAATGAGCAGTTCTTC.